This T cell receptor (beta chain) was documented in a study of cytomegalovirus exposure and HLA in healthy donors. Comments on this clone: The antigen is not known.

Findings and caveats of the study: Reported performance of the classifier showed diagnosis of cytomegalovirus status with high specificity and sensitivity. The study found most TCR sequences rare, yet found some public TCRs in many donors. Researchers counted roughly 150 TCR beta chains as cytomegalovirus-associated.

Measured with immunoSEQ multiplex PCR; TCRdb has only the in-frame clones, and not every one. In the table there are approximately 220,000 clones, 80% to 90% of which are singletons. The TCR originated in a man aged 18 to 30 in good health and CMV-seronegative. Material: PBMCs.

The CDR3 bases are TGTGCCAGCAGCTTGGCAGGGGTCCGTGGCTACACCTTC. This codes for CASSLAGVRGYTF. J is TRBJ1-2 and V is TRBV5-4; perhaps TRBD1 as D (6 bases). CDR1 and CDR2 (germline): SGHNT, YYREEE (reference sequence). The CDR3 runs to 13 residues. The germline V and J ends were trimmed by 0 bases and 7 bases, with 10 bases remaining between them.